The present T cell receptor beta chain was sequenced within a study of blood T cell repertoires in COVID-19. Produced via immunoSEQ multiplex PCR; TCRdb's table is partial and in-frame only. The sample yields around 190,000 clones, roughly 77% seen once. This CDR3 has 15 amino acids. CDR1 and CDR2 from the germline V gene are MNHEY and SVGAGI. V lost 2 bases and J lost 8, with 15 bases in between. Recovered Cohort 3 donors showed two negative PCRs, clearance, or symptom resolution. The chain carries TRBV6-5 and TRBJ1-4, with D maybe TRBD1 (6 bases). This TCR was recovered from a man aged 40-50 years who had recovered from COVID-19. The sample was PBMCs or T cells enriched from blood (not recorded which). Here the CDR3 DNA reads TGTGCCAGCAGTTACGTACAGGGTAGGAGAGAAAAACTGTTTTTT. Translating it yields CASSYVQGRREKLFF.